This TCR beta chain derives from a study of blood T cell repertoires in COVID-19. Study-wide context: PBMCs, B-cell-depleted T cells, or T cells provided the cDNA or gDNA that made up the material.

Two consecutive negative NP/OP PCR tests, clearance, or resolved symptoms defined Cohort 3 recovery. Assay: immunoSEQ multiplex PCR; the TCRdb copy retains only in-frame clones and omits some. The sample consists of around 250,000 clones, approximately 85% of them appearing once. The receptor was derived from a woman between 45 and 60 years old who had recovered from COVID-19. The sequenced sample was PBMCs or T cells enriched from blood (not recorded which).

The CDR3 reads CASSLGTSTTTDTQYF. The CDR3 bases are TGTGCCAGCAGCTTAGGTACCAGTACGACTACAGATACGCAGTATTTT. The chain combines TRBV7-9 with TRBJ2-3; D gene ambiguous. V gave up 1 base and J gave up 3 bases, with 14 bases separating them. Germline assignment: CDR1 SEHNR and CDR2 FQNEAQ (reference sequence). The CDR3 is 16 amino acids.